This T cell receptor beta chain comes out of a study of T cell responses to AZD1222 COVID-19 vaccine. Study conclusions and caveats: Rises in breadth and depth of Spike-specific TCRs came after two AZD1222 doses.

V was trimmed by 1 base and J by 10 bases, leaving 13 bases between them. This CDR3 region has 14 residues. CDR1 and CDR2 from the germline V gene are LGHNA and YNFKEQ. The assay was immunoSEQ multiplex PCR, and TCRdb's table has in-frame clones only and misses some. Of about 100,000 clones listed, about 90% were seen once; the top ten hold over 1.5%. The table lists this clone with a count of one. Its antigen is as yet unknown. The sequence came from an adult in good health. The J gene is TRBJ1-4, the V gene TRBV4-2; the D is unclear. The input for sequencing was peripheral blood, taken on day 0 of AZD1222 vaccination. This chain's CDR3 is CASSQGHSERKLFF. Written as DNA, the CDR3 is TGTGCCAGCAGCCAAGGGCACTCGGAGCGAAAACTGTTTTTT.